One sample yielded the 19 T cell receptor beta chains listed below, sequenced in a study of shared clonotypes between healthy human individuals. TCRdb's table, derived via immunoSEQ multiplex PCR, lists solely in-frame clones and lacks some. The sample records over a million clones, 95% to 99% being singletons. Sequencing used naive CD4+ T cells sorted from blood. Documented subset: CD45RA+ positively selected. Every receptor here comes from a man aged 25-40 years in good health.

The chain joins TRBV5-1 to TRBJ2-7; 14 bases map to TRBD2. This CDR3 has 15 residues. The germline V gene encodes CDR1 SGHRS and CDR2 YFSETQ. V was clipped by 4 bases and J by 3 bases; unmatched bases: 3. CDR3 region: CASSPGLAGDYEQYF. The DNA of the CDR3 is TGCGCCAGCAGCCCGGGACTAGCGGGAGACTACGAGCAGTACTTC.

The chain is built from TRBV10-1 and TRBJ1-1; TRBD1 might be the D (6 bases). This CDR3 is built from 15 residues. CDR1 is WNHNN, CDR2 SYGVQD, per germline (reference sequence). The germline V and J ends were trimmed by 0 bases and 5 bases, with 13 bases remaining between them. The CDR3 bases are TGCGCCAGCAGTGAGTCACGGGGGCCGAAGACTGAAGCTTTCTTT. It codes for CASSESRGPKTEAFF.

J is TRBJ2-3 and V is TRBV28; D is perhaps TRBD1 or TRBD2 (5 bases each). In germline, CDR1 is MDHEN, CDR2 SYDVKM. The CDR3 is made up of 18 amino acids. The ends were cut back, 8 bases at V and 2 bases at J, with 26 bases in the middle. The CDR3 loop is CASPPAILTGPNTDTQYF. The CDR3 nucleotides read TGTGCCAGCCCACCTGCAATCCTGACGGGACCAAACACAGATACGCAGTATTTT.

V gene TRBV2 combines with J gene TRBJ1-1; D possibly corresponds to TRBD1 (6 bases). CDR3 length: 14 residues. V was cut by 3 bases and J by 2 bases, with 10 bases left in between. Germline V CDR1 and CDR2: SNHLY, FYNNEI. The DNA of the CDR3 is TGTGCCAGCAGTGACCAGGGGACAAACACTGAAGCTTTCTTT. Translating gives CASSDQGTNTEAFF. Full variable domain (remainder filled in from reference TRBV2 and TRBJ1-1): EPEVTQTPSHQVTQMGQEVILRCVPISNHLYFYWYRQILGQKVEFLVSFYNNEISEKSEIFDDQFSVERPDGSNFTLKIRSTKLEDSAMYFCASSDQGTNTEAFFGQGTRLTVV.

This chain uses TRBV10-3 with TRBJ2-1; 9 bases are shared with TRBD1. With 8 bases clipped from V and 0 bases from J, the junction kept 5 bases outside the gene matches. Germline CDR1 reads ENHRY; CDR2 reads SYGVKD. The CDR3 sequence is 15 residues long. The CDR3 sequence is CAIGTGLSSYNEQFF. CDR3 coding DNA: TGTGCCATCGGGACAGGGCTCAGCTCCTACAATGAGCAGTTCTTC.

The rearrangement links TRBV6-1 to TRBJ2-7; either TRBD1 or TRBD2 may supply D (5 bases each). The CDR3 has 14 amino acids. CDR1 and CDR2 from the germline V gene are MNHNS and SASEGT. The ends were cut back, 4 bases at V and 1 base at J, with 11 bases in the middle. The CDR3 coding sequence is TGTGCCAGCAGTGTCCGGGACCCATCCTACGAGCAGTACTTC. Protein: CASSVRDPSYEQYF.

The V and J genes are TRBV15 and TRBJ2-7; unclear D gene. Germline V lookup: CDR1 LNHNV, CDR2 YYDKDF (reference sequence). Trimming cost V 3 bases and J 5 bases, with 14 bases left between them. CDR3 length: 14 residues. The CDR3 region is CATSRERQSHEQYF. The CDR3 DNA is TGTGCCACCAGCAGGGAAAGGCAGTCCCACGAGCAGTACTTC.

V gene TRBV7-2 combines with J gene TRBJ2-1, with no clear D. The CDR3 has 16 residues. V gave up 5 bases and J gave up 5 bases, with 19 bases separating them. CDR1 and CDR2 (germline): SGHTA, FQGNSA. The CDR3 DNA is TGTGCCAGCAGCACACACGCTAGGGTCTCTAACAATGAGCAGTTCTTC. As protein: CASSTHARVSNNEQFF. Full variable domain (outside the CDR3, taken from reference TRBV7-2 and TRBJ2-1): GAGVSQSPSNKVTEKGKDVELRCDPISGHTALYWYRQSLGQGLEFLIYFQGNSAPDKSGLPSDRFSAERTGGSVSTLTIQRTQQEDSAVYLCASSTHARVSNNEQFFGPGTRLTVL.

The rearrangement links TRBV5-6 to TRBJ2-3, with 9 bases identical to TRBD2. V lost 4 bases, J lost 5 bases, and 5 bases stayed unmatched. The CDR3 is 14 residues long. Per germline, CDR1 SGHDT and CDR2 YYEEEE. CDR3 DNA: TGTGCCAGCAGCAGACTAGCGGAGGGAGATACGCAGTATTTT. This encodes CASSRLAEGDTQYF.

Here the CDR3 DNA reads TGCGCCAGCACCCCCTTAAGTCAGGGGGCGGAAAATACGCAGTATTTT. Protein: CASTPLSQGAENTQYF. This chain joins TRBV5-1 and TRBJ2-3, with TRBD1 identical over 8 bases. The CDR3 spans 16 residues. The V and J ends lost 6 bases and 7 bases, in that order; junction bases with no gene match: 16. The V gene's germline CDR1 is SGHRS and CDR2 YFSETQ.

The J gene is TRBJ1-5, the V gene TRBV6-1, with 8 nucleotides matching TRBD1. The germline V gene encodes CDR1 MNHNS and CDR2 SASEGT. V was clipped by 2 bases and J by 9 bases; unmatched bases: 15. This CDR3 has 17 amino acids. CDR3 sequence: CASSEQTLGQGDGPQHF. Written as DNA, the CDR3 is TGTGCCAGCAGTGAACAAACGTTAGGACAGGGAGACGGGCCCCAGCATTTT.

Concerning this clone: This CDR3 is also generated by other DNA sequences in the sample. The V gene is TRBV5-1, the J gene TRBJ1-1; 8 bases are a match to TRBD1. CDR3 length: 14 residues. Trimming cost V 4 bases and J 2 bases; bases outside gene matches: 4. Germline CDR1 reads SGHRS; CDR2 reads YFSETQ. CDR3 bases: TGCGCCAGCAGCCTTGGGACAGGAAACACTGAAGCTTTCTTT. It codes for CASSLGTGNTEAFF.

Regarding this clone: Sequence at one end of the junction differs from germline and may be a read error. The genes are TRBV19 and TRBJ1-3, with TRBD1 matching 7 bases. This CDR3 has 14 residues. Germline CDR1 LNHDA, CDR2 SQIVND (reference sequence). The CDR3 DNA is TGTGCCAGTATCAAACAGGGGTCTGAAAACACCATATATTTT. Translating it yields CASIKQGSENTIYF.

With respect to this clone: This same CDR3 is encoded by further DNA sequences in the sample. The CDR3 reads CASSLTGTQETQYF. CDR3 bases: TGCGCCAGCAGCTTGACAGGTACACAAGAGACCCAGTACTTC. The V gene is TRBV5-1, the J gene TRBJ2-5; D is perhaps TRBD1 (5 bases). CDR3 size: 14 residues. Trimming stripped 1 base from V and 2 bases from J, with 9 bases between. The germline CDR1 and CDR2 sequences are SGHRS and YFSETQ.

The V call is TRBV6-1, the J call TRBJ2-2; D not certain. V was trimmed by 7 bases and J by 6 bases, leaving 12 bases between them. The CDR3 length is 13 residues. Per the germline V gene, CDR1 is MNHNS and CDR2 is SASEGT. CDR3 protein: CASTQTRAGELFF. CDR3 bases: TGTGCCAGCACCCAGACACGCGCCGGGGAGCTGTTTTTT.

In this sample, this clone turned up once. The rearrangement uses TRBV6-1 and TRBJ2-3, with 8 bases fitting TRBD2. V lost 7 bases and J lost 0; bases outside the gene matches: 0. This CDR3 is 13 amino acids long. Per the germline V gene, CDR1 is MNHNS and CDR2 is SASEGT. CDR3 nucleotide sequence: TGTGCCAGCACTAGCGGGAGCACAGATACGCAGTATTTT. This translates into CASTSGSTDTQYF.

This clone was seen just once. CDR3 coding DNA: TGTGCCAGCGGGGGGCTAACGAACACCGGGGAGCTGTTTTTT. Translating it yields CASGGLTNTGELFF. V gene TRBV6-1 combines with J gene TRBJ2-2, with D perhaps matching TRBD1 or TRBD2 (6 bases each). Germline values: CDR1 MNHNS, CDR2 SASEGT. The CDR3 runs 14 residues. V was cut by 8 bases and J by 0 bases, with 10 bases left in between.

The CDR3 loop is CASSPTTGLDTQYF. DNA for the CDR3: TGTGCCAGCTCACCGACGACAGGGTTAGATACGCAGTATTTT. The chain joins TRBV18 to TRBJ2-3; the match to TRBD1 covers 7 bases. Losses at the gene ends were 3 bases for V and 5 bases for J; bases not matched to a gene: 5. The germline V gene has CDR1 KGHSH and CDR2 LQKENI. This CDR3 is built from 14 residues.

The chain carries TRBV4-3 and TRBJ1-5; no definite D call. Germline V gene lookup returns CDR1 LGHNA and CDR2 YSLEER. The CDR3 runs 15 residues. Trimming stripped 0 bases from V and 3 bases from J, with 9 bases between. The CDR3 here is CASSQDGQHNQPQHF. The CDR3 nucleotides read TGCGCCAGCAGCCAAGATGGGCAGCACAATCAGCCCCAGCATTTT.